One T cell receptor (beta chain) is described in this entry. This sample stems from a study of CD8 T cells in Susac syndrome. CD8+ and CD4+ T cells from blood underwent TCR beta sequencing. The CD8+ and CD4+ T cells were negatively isolated, with the TEMRA cells enriched by FACS. RNA in amounts of about 0.5 to 1 ug was reverse transcribed with random hexamers. The amplification used immunoSEQ multiplex PCR on TCR beta CDR3; it spanned 54 Vbeta and 13 Jbeta. TCRdb processed the immunoSEQ multiplex PCR reads anew with MiXCR; each CDR3 protein has one entry. The data contain around 150,000 distinct CDR3 sequences, 85% to 95% of them singletons. Specimen: CD4+ T cells from PBMCs. The clonotype comes from a human donor with multiple sclerosis.

The CDR3 DNA reads TGTGCCTGGAGCCCGGACGGGATCTATGGCTACACCTTC. Residues: CAWSPDGIYGYTF. V is TRBV30 and J is TRBJ1-2; no firm D call. Trimming shortened V by 3 bases and J by 4 bases, and 12 bases separated the two germline ends. The CDR3 is made up of 13 amino acids. CDR1 and CDR2 from the germline V gene are GTSNPN and SVGIG (reference sequence).